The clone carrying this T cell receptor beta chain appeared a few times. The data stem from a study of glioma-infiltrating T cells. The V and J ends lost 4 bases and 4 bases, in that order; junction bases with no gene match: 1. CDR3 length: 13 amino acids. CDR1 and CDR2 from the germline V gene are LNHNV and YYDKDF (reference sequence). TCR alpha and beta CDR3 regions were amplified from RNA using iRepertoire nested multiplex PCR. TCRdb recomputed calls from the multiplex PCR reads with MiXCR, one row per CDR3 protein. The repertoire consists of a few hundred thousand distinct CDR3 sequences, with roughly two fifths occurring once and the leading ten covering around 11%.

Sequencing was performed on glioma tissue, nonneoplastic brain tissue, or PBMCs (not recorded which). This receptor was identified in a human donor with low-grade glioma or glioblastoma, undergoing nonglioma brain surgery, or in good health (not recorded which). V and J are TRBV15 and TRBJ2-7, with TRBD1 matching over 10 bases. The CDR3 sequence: CATSMGQGYEQYF. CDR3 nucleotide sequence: TGTGCCACCAGCATGGGACAGGGGTACGAGCAGTACTTC.